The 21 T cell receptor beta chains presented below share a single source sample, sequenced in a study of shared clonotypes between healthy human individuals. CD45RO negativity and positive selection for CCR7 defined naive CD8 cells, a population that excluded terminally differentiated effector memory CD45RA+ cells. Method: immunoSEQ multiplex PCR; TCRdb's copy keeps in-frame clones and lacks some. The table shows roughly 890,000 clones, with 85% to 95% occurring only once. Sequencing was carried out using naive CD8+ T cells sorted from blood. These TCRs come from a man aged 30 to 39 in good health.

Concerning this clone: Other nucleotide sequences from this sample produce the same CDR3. The CDR3 is CASSESSYNEQFF. The CDR3 DNA sequence: TGTGCCAGTAGTGAATCCTCCTACAATGAGCAGTTCTTC. The chain employs TRBV19 and TRBJ2-1, with D unresolved. Trimming pared 5 bases from V and 0 bases from J, leaving 5 bases between. This CDR3 contains 13 residues. Germline CDR1 LNHDA, CDR2 SQIVND (reference sequence).

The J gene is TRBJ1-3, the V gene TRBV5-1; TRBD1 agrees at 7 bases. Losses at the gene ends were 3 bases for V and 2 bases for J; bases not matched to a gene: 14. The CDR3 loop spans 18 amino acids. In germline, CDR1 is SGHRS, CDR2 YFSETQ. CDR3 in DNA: TGCGCCAGCAGCTCAGGGGAAGACAGGGATCGGGCTGGAAACACCATATATTTT. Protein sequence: CASSSGEDRDRAGNTIYF.

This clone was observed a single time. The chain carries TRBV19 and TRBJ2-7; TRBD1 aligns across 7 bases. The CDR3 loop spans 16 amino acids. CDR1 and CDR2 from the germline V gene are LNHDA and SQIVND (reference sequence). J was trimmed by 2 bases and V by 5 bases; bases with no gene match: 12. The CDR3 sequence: CASSAVRDSPTYEQYF. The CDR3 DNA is TGTGCCAGTAGTGCAGTCCGGGACAGCCCCACCTACGAGCAGTACTTC.

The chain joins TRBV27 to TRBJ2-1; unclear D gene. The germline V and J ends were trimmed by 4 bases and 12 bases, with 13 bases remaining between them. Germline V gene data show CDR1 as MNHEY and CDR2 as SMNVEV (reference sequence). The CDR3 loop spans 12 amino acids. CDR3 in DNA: TGTGCCAGCAGTTCCATGCCCCACGGGCAGTTCTTC. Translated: CASSSMPHGQFF.

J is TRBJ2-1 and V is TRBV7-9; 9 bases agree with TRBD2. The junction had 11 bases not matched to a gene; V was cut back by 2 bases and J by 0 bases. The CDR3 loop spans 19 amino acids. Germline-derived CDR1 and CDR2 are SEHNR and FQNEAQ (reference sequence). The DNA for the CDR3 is TGTGCCAGCAGCTTAATGGGGCTAGCGGGAACTCGCTCCTACAATGAGCAGTTCTTC. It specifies CASSLMGLAGTRSYNEQFF.

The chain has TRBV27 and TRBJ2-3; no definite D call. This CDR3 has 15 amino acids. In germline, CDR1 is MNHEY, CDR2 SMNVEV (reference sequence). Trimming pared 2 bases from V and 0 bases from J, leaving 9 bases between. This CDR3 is CASSLRRASTDTQYF. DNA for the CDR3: TGTGCCAGCAGTTTAAGACGGGCTAGCACAGATACGCAGTATTTT.

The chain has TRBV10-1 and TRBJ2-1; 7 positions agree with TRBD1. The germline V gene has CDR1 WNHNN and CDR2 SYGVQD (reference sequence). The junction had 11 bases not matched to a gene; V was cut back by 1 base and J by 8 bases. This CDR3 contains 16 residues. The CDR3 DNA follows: TGCGCCAGCAGTGAGTTAGGGGGCAGGGGTATGGATGAGCAGTTCTTC. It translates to CASSELGGRGMDEQFF.

The CDR3 sequence: CASSPSDRGPYNEQFF. CDR3 coding DNA: TGTGCCAGCAGCCCATCCGACAGGGGGCCCTACAATGAGCAGTTCTTC. The chain recombines TRBV11-1 with TRBJ2-1; 10 nucleotides match TRBD1. With 5 bases clipped from V and 2 bases from J, the junction kept 6 bases outside the gene matches. Per germline, CDR1 SGHAT and CDR2 FQDESV (reference sequence). This CDR3 region has 16 residues.

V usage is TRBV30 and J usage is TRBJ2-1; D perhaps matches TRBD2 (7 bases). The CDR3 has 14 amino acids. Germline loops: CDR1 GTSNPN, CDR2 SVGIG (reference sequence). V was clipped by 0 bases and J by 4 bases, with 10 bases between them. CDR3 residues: CAWSVGGAYNEQFF. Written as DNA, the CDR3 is TGTGCCTGGAGTGTTGGGGGGGCGTACAATGAGCAGTTCTTC.

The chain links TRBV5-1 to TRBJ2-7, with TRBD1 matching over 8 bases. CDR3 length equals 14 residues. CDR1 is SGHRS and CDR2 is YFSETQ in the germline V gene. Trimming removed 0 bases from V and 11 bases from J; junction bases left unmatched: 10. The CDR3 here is CASSLGTGLTGEYF. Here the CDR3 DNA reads TGCGCCAGCAGCTTGGGGACAGGGCTTACAGGGGAGTACTTC.

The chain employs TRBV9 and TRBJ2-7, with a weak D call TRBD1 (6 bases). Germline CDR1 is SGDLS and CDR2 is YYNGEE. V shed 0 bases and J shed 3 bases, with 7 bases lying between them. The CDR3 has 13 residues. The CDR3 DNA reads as TGTGCCAGCAGCGTAGGGGGACACTACGAGCAGTACTTC. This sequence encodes CASSVGGHYEQYF.

CDR3 DNA: TGTGCCAGCAGCTTGAGGGGGGCGATCAATCAGCCCCAGCATTTT. It encodes CASSLRGAINQPQHF. The chain links TRBV5-5 to TRBJ1-5; weak D call: TRBD1 (6 bases). Germline CDR1 and CDR2: SGHKS and YYEKEE (reference sequence). CDR3 length equals 15 residues. Trimming stripped 1 base from V and 3 bases from J, with 11 bases between.

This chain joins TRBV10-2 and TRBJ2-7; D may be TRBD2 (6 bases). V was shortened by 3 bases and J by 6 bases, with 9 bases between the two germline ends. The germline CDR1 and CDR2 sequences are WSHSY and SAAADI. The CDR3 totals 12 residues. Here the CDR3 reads CASSDSGVEQYF. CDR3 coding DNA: TGCGCCAGCAGTGATTCGGGGGTCGAGCAGTACTTC.

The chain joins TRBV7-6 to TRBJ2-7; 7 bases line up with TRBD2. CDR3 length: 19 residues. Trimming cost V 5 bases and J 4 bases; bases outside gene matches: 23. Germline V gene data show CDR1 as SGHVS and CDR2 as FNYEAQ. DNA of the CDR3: TGTGCCAGCAGCGCCGTTTCCATCCAGCGGGCTAGCGGAGATTACGAGCAGTACTTC. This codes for CASSAVSIQRASGDYEQYF.

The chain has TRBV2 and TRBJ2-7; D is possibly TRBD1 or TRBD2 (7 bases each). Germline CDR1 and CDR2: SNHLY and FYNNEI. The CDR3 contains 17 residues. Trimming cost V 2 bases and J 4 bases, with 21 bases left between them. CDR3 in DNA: TGTGCCAGCAGTGAATTAAGCTCAGGGGGGGTCCCGTACGAGCAGTACTTC. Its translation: CASSELSSGGVPYEQYF.

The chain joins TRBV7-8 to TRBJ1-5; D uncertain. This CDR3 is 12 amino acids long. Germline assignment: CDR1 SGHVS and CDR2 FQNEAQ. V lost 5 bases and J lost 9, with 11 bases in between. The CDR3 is CASSPPYRPQHF. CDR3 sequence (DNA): TGTGCCAGCAGCCCCCCTTACCGGCCCCAGCATTTT.

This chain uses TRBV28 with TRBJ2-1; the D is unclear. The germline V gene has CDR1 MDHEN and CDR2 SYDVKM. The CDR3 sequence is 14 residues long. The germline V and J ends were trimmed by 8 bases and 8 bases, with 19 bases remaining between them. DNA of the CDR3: TGTGCCAGCGGGGTGGGGTCCCGTTTGGATGAGCAGTTCTTC. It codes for CASGVGSRLDEQFF.

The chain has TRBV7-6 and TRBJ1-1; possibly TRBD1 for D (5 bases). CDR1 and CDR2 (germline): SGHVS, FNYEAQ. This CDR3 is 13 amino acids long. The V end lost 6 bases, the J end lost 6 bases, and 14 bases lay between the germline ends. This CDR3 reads CASRGVGSPEAFF. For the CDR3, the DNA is TGTGCCAGCAGGGGGGTGGGGAGCCCTGAAGCTTTCTTT.

CDR3 sequence (DNA): TGTGCCAGCAGATTACAGGGGCCTGGGGAGACCCAGTACTTC. Translation gives CASRLQGPGETQYF. The J gene is TRBJ2-5, the V gene TRBV28; 7 nucleotides agree with TRBD1. Germline CDR1 is MDHEN and CDR2 is SYDVKM. The junction had 9 bases not matched to a gene; V was cut back by 6 bases and J by 5 bases. The CDR3 is 14 residues long.

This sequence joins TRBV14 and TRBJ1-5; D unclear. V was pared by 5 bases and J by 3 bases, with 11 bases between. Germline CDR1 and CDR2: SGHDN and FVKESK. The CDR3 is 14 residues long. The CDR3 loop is CASSATMTNQPQHF. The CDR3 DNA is TGTGCCAGCAGCGCGACAATGACCAATCAGCCCCAGCATTTT.

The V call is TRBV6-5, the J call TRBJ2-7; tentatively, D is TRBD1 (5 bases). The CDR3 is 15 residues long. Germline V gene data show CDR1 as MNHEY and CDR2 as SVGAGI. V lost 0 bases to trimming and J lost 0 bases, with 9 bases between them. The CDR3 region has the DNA TGTGCCAGCAGTTACTCGGGGCAGGGCTCCTACGAGCAGTACTTC. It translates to CASSYSGQGSYEQYF.